This is a list of T cell receptor beta chains from one sample in a study of identifying expanded T cells in peripheral blood. Sequenced by immunoSEQ multiplex PCR; TCRdb stores in-frame clones only, minus some. The sample has roughly 100,000 clones, roughly 86% seen once; the top ten hold 3% to 5%. The sequencing input was blood. The receptors were gathered from a person aged 18-70 years in good health. CDR3s include the opening cysteine and the closing phenylalanine or tryptophan. The order of the fields is D gene, clone size, V gene, CDR3 length, J gene, CDR3 DNA, CDR3 protein. D genes are given only for firm matches. Size is stated for part of the rows, as once, few or many counts, or as a class when the clone is expanded.

TRBD1	-	TRBV5-1	14	TRBJ1-1	TGCGCCAGCCGGTTTAGGACAGGGGACACTGAAGCTTTCTTT	CASRFRTGDTEAFF
-	-	TRBV27	12	TRBJ2-7	TGTGCCAGCAGTACCCAGGGCTACGAGCAGTACTTC	CASSTQGYEQYF
TRBD1	-	TRBV7-2	15	TRBJ1-3	TGTGCCAGCAGCTTAGACAGGGGGGCTGGAAACACCATATATTTT	CASSLDRGAGNTIYF
-	-	TRBV2	12	TRBJ2-7	TGTGCCAGCAGGGCCAGGGGCTACGAGCAGTACTTC	CASRARGYEQYF
TRBD2	-	TRBV2	14	TRBJ2-1	TGTGCCAGCAGGGAGCGGGGGGGAAACAATGAGCAGTTCTTC	CASRERGGNNEQFF
-	-	TRBV19	13	TRBJ2-5	TGTGCCAGTAGGTTAGCAGGGGAAGGGACCCAGTACTTC	CASRLAGEGTQYF
-	-	TRBV6-4	16	TRBJ1-1	TGTGCCAGCAGTGAGACGGGGGGCGCCGGGAACACTGAAGCTTTCTTT	CASSETGGAGNTEAFF
-	-	TRBV7-9	13	TRBJ2-2	TGTGCCAGCAGCCCCCCGGACACCGGGGAGCTGTTTTTT	CASSPPDTGELFF
-	once	TRBV19	14	TRBJ2-7	TGTGCCAGTAGTATCCAATTCGGACCCTACGAGCAGTACTTC	CASSIQFGPYEQYF
TRBD2	-	TRBV15	15	TRBJ2-5	TGTGCCACCAGCAGAGATCGGGGGGTGGGAGAGACCCAGTACTTC	CATSRDRGVGETQYF
-	many	TRBV10-2	15	TRBJ1-1	TGCGCCAGCACGGAAAACATATTCATGAACACTGAAGCTTTCTTT	CASTENIFMNTEAFF